This TCR beta chain was identified in a study of T cells after yellow fever vaccination. For the study at large: Preparation used SMART-Seq v4 Ultra Low Input for the low-cell-number fractions.

The V end lost 6 bases, the J end lost 2 bases, and 11 bases lay between the germline ends. Germline V CDR1 and CDR2: DFQATT, SNEGSKA (reference sequence). The CDR3 is 12 amino acids. Findings and caveats of the study: Relatively few clonotypes were ones that appeared in both CD4 and CD8 compartments.

It was through 5'RACE template switching that TCR cDNA was made, with a universal primer site and UMIs added. TCRdb recomputed calls from the 5' RACE reads with MiXCR, one row per CDR3 protein. Of about 360,000 distinct CDR3 sequences listed, roughly 6.1% are singletons. This clonotype was picked up a small number of times. As yet, its antigen is unknown. The chain links TRBV20-1 to TRBJ2-7; no firm D call. Material: PBMCs, obtained 5 days after the yellow fever booster vaccination. The clonotype comes from a man between 25 and 39 years old who received the YFV17D yellow fever vaccine. As DNA, the CDR3 is TGCAGTGCATCCCCCGAAACCTACGAGCAGTACTTC. Protein product: CSASPETYEQYF.